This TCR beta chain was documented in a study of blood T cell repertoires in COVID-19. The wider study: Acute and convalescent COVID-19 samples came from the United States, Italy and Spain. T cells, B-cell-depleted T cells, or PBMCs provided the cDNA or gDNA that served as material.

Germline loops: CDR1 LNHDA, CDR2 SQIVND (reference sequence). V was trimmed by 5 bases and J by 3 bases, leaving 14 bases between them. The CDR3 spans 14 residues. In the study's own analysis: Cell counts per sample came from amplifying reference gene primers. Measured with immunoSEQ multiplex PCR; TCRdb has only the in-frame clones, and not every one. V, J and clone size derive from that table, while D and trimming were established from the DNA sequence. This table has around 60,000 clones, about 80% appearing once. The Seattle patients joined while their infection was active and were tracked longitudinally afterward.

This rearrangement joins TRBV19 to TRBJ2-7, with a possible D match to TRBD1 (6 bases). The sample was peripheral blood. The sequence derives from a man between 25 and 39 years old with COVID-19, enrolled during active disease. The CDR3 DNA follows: TGTGCCAGTAGTCTCGGGACAACCAACTACGAGCAGTACTTC. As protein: CASSLGTTNYEQYF.